The entry that follows covers one TCR beta chain sequence. TCRdb keeps only in-frame clones here, not all; method: immunoSEQ multiplex PCR. The sample yields 75,000 or so clones, approximately 93% seen once. This CDR3 region has 14 residues. Per the germline V gene, CDR1 is MDHEN and CDR2 is SYDVKM. V was clipped by 3 bases and J by 5 bases, with 10 bases between them. The sample belongs to a study of technical replicates of blood from several donors. Sequenced material: T cells isolated from PBMCs. V is TRBV28 and J is TRBJ2-2; D unclear. The receptor was isolated from a human donor in good health. The CDR3 bases are TGTGCCAGCAGTTTGGGCAAGGAAACCGGGGAGCTGTTTTTT. Translation: CASSLGKETGELFF. The full variable domain, rest sourced from reference TRBV28 and TRBJ2-2, is DVKVTQSSRYLVKRTGEKVFLECVQDMDHENMFWYRQDPGLGLRLIYFSYDVKMKEKGDIPEGYSVSREKKERFSLILESASTNQTSMYLCASSLGKETGELFFGEGSRLTVL.